The present T cell receptor beta chain was sequenced within a study of OX40 agonist ivuxolimab in advanced cancers. Study-level findings and limits: Nonresponders, in some cases, also had low normalized T-cell clonal expansion.

Exclusion applied to patients with autoimmune disease history or systemic immunosuppression. This clone was observed a few times. Its antigen is unknown. Assay used: immunoSEQ multiplex PCR; TCRdb lists only in-frame clones, some missing. The sample lists under 95,000 clones, 70% to 90% occurring once. Deletions cut 1 base from V and 8 bases from J, with 14 bases between. Germline V CDR1 and CDR2: MNHNY, SVGAGI (reference sequence). This CDR3 spans 15 amino acids. The specimen was CD4+ or CD8+ T cells sorted from blood, collected in a trial of the OX40 agonist ivuxolimab. The rearrangement uses TRBV6-6 and TRBJ1-4, with D maybe TRBD1 (5 bases). The TCR sequence derives from an adult with an advanced solid tumor such as melanoma, head and neck, liver or kidney cancer. In nucleotides, the CDR3 is TGTGCCAGCAGTTACTGGGGTCAGGGTACGGAAAAACTGTTTTTT. Its protein is CASSYWGQGTEKLFF.